This TCR beta chain was sequenced for a study of T-cell memory formation after mild COVID-19. 5'RACE primed at constant segments yielded TCR alpha and TCR beta cDNA libraries bearing sample barcodes and UMIs. In TCRdb, the 5' RACE reads were re-called with MiXCR into one record per CDR3 protein. Of approximately 150,000 distinct CDR3 sequences listed, around 13% are singletons. The germline V gene encodes CDR1 SGHRS and CDR2 YFSETQ. There are 14 residues in the CDR3. Trimming left V 0 bases short and J 0 bases short, with 7 bases between. V is TRBV5-1 and J is TRBJ2-7; D is unclear. The TCR was taken from an adult woman who had mild COVID-19 (a few samples of this study predate the infection). Cell type and time point are not known. The source material was PBMCs or a T cell subset sorted from them (not recorded which). In DNA, the CDR3 is TGCGCCAGCAGCTTGGGGGCGATCTCCTACGAGCAGTACTTC. Its translation is CASSLGAISYEQYF.